These 5 T cell receptor beta chains were sequenced from one sample in a study of blood T cell repertoires in COVID-19 (dated by TCRdb to the early 2020s). Library preparation used the immunoSEQ multiplex PCR assay. TCRdb retrieved this table from immuneACCESS and kept in-frame rearrangements only. Not all clones are present; in checked studies, unresolved V genes account for under half, and no reason is known for the remainder. This sample is represented by approximately 240,000 clones; just over 90% of them were singletons. Less than 2.5% of the sample comes from the top ten. The sample comprised PBMCs or T cells enriched from blood (not recorded which). All receptors come from a woman under 30 who had recovered from COVID-19.

J is TRBJ1-3 and V is TRBV7-9, with 7 bases matching TRBD1. The V and J ends lost 5 bases and 7 bases, in that order; junction bases with no gene match: 14. The V gene's germline CDR1 is SEHNR and CDR2 FQNEAQ (reference sequence). This CDR3 is 16 amino acids long. The CDR3 DNA follows: TGTGCCAGCAGCCCCAGGGTAGGGGGCCGCATGAACACCATATATTTT. Its protein is CASSPRVGGRMNTIYF.

The chain recombines TRBV7-9 with TRBJ1-2, with TRBD1 as a possible D gene (6 bases). V gave up 3 bases and J gave up 1 base, with 12 bases separating them. The CDR3 runs 15 residues. Per germline, CDR1 SEHNR and CDR2 FQNEAQ (reference sequence). Here the CDR3 reads CASSLVDRLNYGYTF. Here the CDR3 DNA reads TGTGCCAGCAGCTTGGTCGACAGGCTTAACTATGGCTACACCTTC.

This sequence joins TRBV27 and TRBJ2-1, with 8 nucleotides matching TRBD2. Germline CDR1 reads MNHEY; CDR2 reads SMNVEV (reference sequence). This CDR3 is 16 amino acids long. V trimming: 3 bases; J trimming: 7 bases; junction bases outside the gene matches: 11. The CDR3 region has the DNA TGTGCCAGCAGTTTGGGTGTCGGACTAGCCATTAATGAGCAGTTCTTC. Residues: CASSLGVGLAINEQFF.

The chain is built from TRBV28 and TRBJ1-4, with 8 bases aligning to TRBD1. Germline CDR1 and CDR2: MDHEN and SYDVKM. V was pared by 6 bases and J by 3 bases, with 3 bases of the junction left unmatched. The CDR3 runs to 14 residues. CDR3 amino acids: CASSPGQANEKLFF. CDR3 sequence (DNA): TGTGCCAGCAGCCCGGGACAGGCTAATGAAAAACTGTTTTTT.

This clone was seen more than once but under ten times. The chain links TRBV4-1 to TRBJ2-7; D uncertain. Germline assignment: CDR1 MGHRA and CDR2 YSYEKL. The CDR3 has 13 amino acids. Trimming pared 2 bases from V and 4 bases from J, leaving 9 bases between. CDR3 residues: CASSQTVKYEQYF. In DNA, the CDR3 is TGCGCCAGCAGCCAAACGGTTAAATACGAGCAGTACTTC.